Listed here are 20 T cell receptor beta chains from one sample, sequenced in a study of T cell responses to AZD1222 COVID-19 vaccine. Produced via immunoSEQ multiplex PCR; TCRdb's table is partial and in-frame only. The sample includes approximately 89,000 clones, 92% of them seen just once. The sequenced sample was peripheral blood, obtained on day 0 of AZD1222 vaccination. Receptor source: an adult in good health.

J is TRBJ1-4 and V is TRBV10-3; TRBD1 matches at 8 bases. Germline CDR1 ENHRY, CDR2 SYGVKD. V lost 10 bases, J lost 8 bases, and 9 bases stayed unmatched. The CDR3 has 13 amino acids. CDR3 in DNA: TGTGCCAAAAACAGGGGGGGTCGGGAAAAACTGTTTTTT. Translating it yields CAKNRGGREKLFF.

This clone was observed a single time. CDR3 sequence (DNA): TGTGCCACCAACCCACGGGGCAGGGTCATATTCTTC. This sequence encodes CATNPRGRVIFF. The chain uses TRBV28 and TRBJ2-1; possibly TRBD1 or TRBD2 for D (5 bases each). Trimming shortened V by 10 bases and J by 16 bases, and 23 bases separated the two germline ends. CDR3 length: 12 residues. Germline lookup yields CDR1 MDHEN and CDR2 SYDVKM.

J is TRBJ2-2 and V is TRBV10-1; D remains unclear. The V and J ends lost 5 bases and 1 base respectively, with 14 bases between them. This CDR3 comprises 16 residues. Germline CDR1 and CDR2: WNHNN and SYGVQD (reference sequence). The CDR3 spells CASSPNEYMNTGELFF. CDR3 DNA: TGCGCCAGCAGTCCGAATGAGTATATGAACACCGGGGAGCTGTTTTTT.

The V gene is TRBV27, the J gene TRBJ2-1, with D possibly matching TRBD2 (6 bases). CDR1 MNHEY and CDR2 SMNVEV come from the germline V gene (reference sequence). There are 17 residues in the CDR3. V gave up 6 bases and J gave up 0 bases, with 18 bases separating them. Here the CDR3 reads CASSRADSGHSYNEQFF. The CDR3 DNA reads as TGTGCCAGCAGCCGCGCCGATAGCGGACACTCCTACAATGAGCAGTTCTTC.

The rearrangement links TRBV6-5 to TRBJ1-1; D is perhaps TRBD1 (6 bases). Germline assignment: CDR1 MNHEY and CDR2 SVGAGI. Trimming stripped 6 bases from V and 0 bases from J, with 14 bases between. This CDR3 spans 15 amino acids. The CDR3 is CASSRGQTMNTEAFF. The CDR3 coding sequence is TGTGCCAGCAGCCGCGGACAGACCATGAACACTGAAGCTTTCTTT.

The chain employs TRBV2 and TRBJ2-7, with a weak D call TRBD1 (6 bases). Germline-derived CDR1 and CDR2 are SNHLY and FYNNEI. The V end lost 5 bases, the J end lost 0 bases, and 23 bases lay between the germline ends. The CDR3 consists of 18 residues. In DNA form, the CDR3 reads TGTGCCAGCAGTAAACTACAGGGTACCATAGATACCTCCTACGAGCAGTACTTC. Amino acids: CASSKLQGTIDTSYEQYF.

This chain links TRBV5-5 with TRBJ2-1; no clear D. The CDR3 is 14 residues long. V lost 0 bases, J lost 3 bases, and 7 bases lay in between. Germline loops: CDR1 SGHKS, CDR2 YYEKEE (reference sequence). The CDR3 here is CASSLVSLYNEQFF. The CDR3 DNA reads as TGTGCCAGCAGCTTGGTTAGCCTCTACAATGAGCAGTTCTTC.

The chain uses TRBV4-1 and TRBJ1-3, with a weak D call TRBD1 (6 bases). Trimming removed 1 base from V and 0 bases from J, with 22 bases in between. Germline V gene data show CDR1 as MGHRA and CDR2 as YSYEKL. CDR3 length: 20 residues. CDR3: CASSQVFVRGGYSSGNTIYF. DNA for the CDR3: TGCGCCAGCAGCCAAGTCTTTGTGCGCGGGGGCTACAGCTCTGGAAACACCATATATTTT.

CDR3 bases: TGCAGTGCTAGTTTGGTCAAGGGGGGAGAGACCCAGTACTTC. Protein product: CSASLVKGGETQYF. This chain joins TRBV20-1 and TRBJ2-5, with D possibly called TRBD1 or TRBD2 (6 bases each). CDR3 length: 14 amino acids. In germline, CDR1 is DFQATT, CDR2 SNEGSKA (reference sequence). V was shortened by 3 bases and J by 4 bases, with 15 bases between the two germline ends.

The chain's CDR3 is CSASHPATRDRGEAFF. DNA for the CDR3: TGCAGTGCTAGTCACCCCGCCACCCGGGACAGGGGTGAAGCTTTCTTT. The chain links TRBV20-1 to TRBJ1-1; 10 bases match TRBD1. The CDR3 runs 16 residues. J was trimmed by 7 bases and V by 3 bases; bases with no gene match: 14. Germline assignment: CDR1 DFQATT and CDR2 SNEGSKA (reference sequence).

This clone was picked up a small number of times. The rearrangement uses TRBV2 and TRBJ2-7, with 7 bases aligning to TRBD2. Germline V CDR1 and CDR2: SNHLY, FYNNEI. Losses at the gene ends were 2 bases for V and 5 bases for J; bases not matched to a gene: 12. This CDR3 has 16 amino acids. Here the CDR3 DNA reads TGTGCCAGCAGTGAAACAGGAAGCGGGATATCGCACGAGCAGTACTTC. As protein: CASSETGSGISHEQYF.

The V call is TRBV28, the J call TRBJ2-1; 11 bases align to TRBD2. V trimming: 2 bases; J trimming: 7 bases; junction bases outside the gene matches: 7. Per germline, CDR1 MDHEN and CDR2 SYDVKM. The CDR3 is 16 residues long. The CDR3 coding sequence is TGTGCCAGCAGTTTACCGGGACTAGCGGTTTGGAATGAGCAGTTCTTC. Its translation: CASSLPGLAVWNEQFF.

This clone showed up just once. The chain couples TRBV28 to TRBJ1-5, with D unresolved. V dropped 10 bases and J dropped 2 bases, with 15 bases sitting between them. This CDR3 has 14 amino acids. CDR1 MDHEN and CDR2 SYDVKM come from the germline V gene. The CDR3 region is CAIGVGVRNQPQHF. For the CDR3, the DNA is TGTGCCATCGGGGTTGGGGTTCGCAATCAGCCCCAGCATTTT.

On this clone itself: Germline and junction disagree at one end, which may indicate a read error. The rearrangement links TRBV5-1 to TRBJ1-2; D is undetermined. CDR1 and CDR2 (germline): SGHRS, YFSETQ. This CDR3 spans 13 amino acids. The CDR3 loop is CASSLGFGDGYTF. The CDR3 nucleotides read TGCGCCAGCAGTTTGGGATTCGGGGATGGCTACACCTTC.

The chain joins TRBV28 to TRBJ1-6, with D hard to call. V was clipped by 5 bases and J by 10 bases, with 9 bases between them. Germline V gives CDR1 MDHEN, CDR2 SYDVKM. The CDR3 covers 12 residues. CDR3 sequence reads: CASSPQLSPLHF. The DNA of the CDR3 is TGTGCCAGCAGTCCCCAGCTCTCACCCCTCCACTTT. Full variable domain (rest looked up from reference TRBV28 and TRBJ1-6): DVKVTQSSRYLVKRTGEKVFLECVQDMDHENMFWYRQDPGLGLRLIYFSYDVKMKEKGDIPEGYSVSREKKERFSLILESASTNQTSMYLCASSPQLSPLHFGNGTRLTVT.

The J gene is TRBJ2-2, the V gene TRBV6-5, with 7 nucleotides matching TRBD1. Germline V CDR1 and CDR2: MNHEY, SVGAGI. The CDR3 contains 16 residues. Trimming at V came to 0 bases and at J to 6 bases, leaving 7 bases not matched to a gene. The CDR3 is CASSYSMTGFPGELFF. The CDR3 nucleotides read TGTGCCAGCAGTTACTCGATGACAGGGTTTCCCGGGGAGCTGTTTTTT.

This clone was seen more than once but under ten times. V usage is TRBV5-1 and J usage is TRBJ2-3; TRBD2 matches 14 bases. CDR1 and CDR2 (germline): SGHRS, YFSETQ. The CDR3 covers 16 residues. The trim removed 3 bases at V and 5 bases at J, leaving 5 bases unmatched. The CDR3 protein is CASSWTSGRQGDTQYF. The CDR3 DNA reads as TGCGCCAGCAGCTGGACTAGCGGGAGGCAAGGAGATACGCAGTATTTT. Filled out from reference TRBV5-1 and TRBJ2-3, the complete variable domain reads KAGVTQTPRYLIKTRGQQVTLSCSPISGHRSVSWYQQTPGQGLQFLFEYFSETQRNKGNFPGRFSGRQFSNSRSEMNVSTLELGDSALYLCASSWTSGRQGDTQYFGPGTRLTVL.

This chain links TRBV6-5 with TRBJ2-3, with 11 nucleotides matching TRBD2. CDR1 is MNHEY, CDR2 SVGAGI, per germline. This CDR3 has 15 amino acids. The trim removed 5 bases at V and 3 bases at J, leaving 4 bases unmatched. The CDR3 region has the DNA TGTGCCAGCAGTCATAGCGGGGGGGGGACAGATACGCAGTATTTT. Encoded protein: CASSHSGGGTDTQYF.

The rearrangement joins TRBV7-9 to TRBJ1-2, with 10 bases matching TRBD1. The CDR3 contains 14 residues. V lost 5 bases, J lost 8 bases, and 8 bases stayed unmatched. CDR1 and CDR2 from the germline V gene are SEHNR and FQNEAQ (reference sequence). CDR3 sequence: CASSQWTGGSGYTF. CDR3 sequence (DNA): TGTGCCAGCAGCCAATGGACAGGGGGTAGCGGCTACACCTTC. Complete variable domain (other parts from reference TRBV7-9 and TRBJ1-2): DTGVSQNPRHKITKRGQNVTFRCDPISEHNRLYWYRQTLGQGPEFLTYFQNEAQLEKSRLLSDRFSAERPKGSFSTLEIQRTEQGDSAMYLCASSQWTGGSGYTFGSGTRLTVV.

This clone was counted once. This chain connects TRBV19 to TRBJ1-2; 10 nucleotides match TRBD1. V was clipped by 5 bases and J by 6 bases; unmatched bases: 9. The CDR3 loop spans 15 amino acids. Germline V gene lookup returns CDR1 LNHDA and CDR2 SQIVND (reference sequence). The CDR3 coding sequence is TGTGCCAGTAGTCGTACCGGGACAGGGGTTGATGGCTACACCTTC. It encodes CASSRTGTGVDGYTF.